The T cell receptor beta chain under discussion was sequenced for a study of T-cell memory formation after mild COVID-19. Study-wide points: Clones contracting over day 15 to 85 were CD4/CD8 balanced, with later expanders leaning CD4+.

TCRdb reanalysed the 5' RACE reads using MiXCR and keeps one entry per CDR3 protein. The data hold about 360,000 distinct CDR3 sequences, with approximately 15% observed a single time. Points on this clonotype: Its antigen remains unknown.

Germline lookup yields CDR1 SGHAT and CDR2 FQNNGV. The CDR3 is 13 amino acids. The V end lost 2 bases, the J end lost 8 bases, and 12 bases lay between the germline ends. Specimen: PBMCs or a T cell subset sorted from them (not recorded which). The origin of this receptor is a man between 18 and 35 years old who had mild COVID-19 (a few samples of this study predate the infection). Cell type and time point are not known. The rearrangement links TRBV11-2 to TRBJ1-2; D is unresolved. The CDR3 is CASSLPGTKGYTF. CDR3 DNA: TGTGCCAGCAGCTTACCAGGAACGAAAGGCTACACCTTC.